The 28 T cell receptor beta chains below come from one sample, sequenced in a study of molecular identifiers for immune sequencing clone quantification. In TCRdb, the PCR reads were re-called with MiXCR into one record per CDR3 protein. The table shows about half a million distinct CDR3 sequences, with around 23% occurring only once. Sequencing was done on a sample of naive CD8+ T cells from blood, with Jurkat cell RNA spiked in. Stated subset: FACS-sorted CD8+CD4-CCR7+CD45RA+ naive T cells. These receptors were obtained from a human donor in good health. Some libraries in this study had Jurkat cell RNA spiked in.

Turning to this clonotype: A much larger clone differs by one base, so this may be a read error. It is likely a read error, because the conserved phenylalanine at the end of the CDR3 is missing. The chain employs TRBV7-9 and TRBJ2-3, with 13 bases that match TRBD2. This CDR3 contains 17 residues. Per the germline V gene, CDR1 is SEHNR and CDR2 is FQNEAQ (reference sequence). J was trimmed by 3 bases and V by 4 bases; bases with no gene match: 7. Written as DNA, the CDR3 is TGTGCCAGCAGCTCTCCCGGACTAGCGGGGGAGACAGATACGCAGTATTCT. It encodes CASSSPGLAGETDTQYS.

This clonotype appeared many times. The CDR3 spells CASSLEGRTNTEAFF. The CDR3 DNA follows: TGTGCCAGCAGCTTGGAGGGACGGACGAACACTGAAGCTTTCTTT. The chain employs TRBV5-6 and TRBJ1-1; a weak D match, TRBD1 (5 bases). The CDR3 contains 15 residues. Germline V lookup: CDR1 SGHDT, CDR2 YYEEEE. Deletions cut 0 bases from V and 1 base from J, with 10 bases between.

V and J are TRBV6-6 and TRBJ1-3, with D perhaps TRBD1 (6 bases). V dropped 2 bases and J dropped 0 bases, with 14 bases sitting between them. Germline CDR1 reads MNHNY; CDR2 reads SVGAGI (reference sequence). CDR3 length: 17 residues. The CDR3 loop is CASSYPRGPSSGNTIYF. The CDR3, as DNA: TGTGCCAGCAGTTACCCCAGGGGCCCCAGCTCTGGAAACACCATATATTTT.

As regards this clonotype: A much larger clone differs by one base, so this may be a read error. The chain recombines TRBV28 with TRBJ1-5, with 8 bases that match TRBD1. The CDR3 loop spans 15 amino acids. With 5 bases clipped from V and 5 bases from J, the junction kept 8 bases outside the gene matches. CDR1 is MDHEN, CDR2 SYDVKM, per germline. The CDR3 spells CASSLTGGLDQPQHF. The DNA for the CDR3 is TGTGCCAGCAGTCTAACAGGGGGACTGGATCAGCCCCAGCATTTT.

Details on this clonotype: A read error may account for a junction end that differs from germline. The chain has TRBV11-2 and TRBJ2-7; no clear D gene. The CDR3 loop spans 13 amino acids. Germline loops: CDR1 SGHAT, CDR2 FQNNGV. As DNA, the CDR3 is TGTGCCGGCAGCTCCAACCCGTACTACGAGCAGTACTTC. It codes for CAGSSNPYYEQYF. Combining the CDR3 with reference TRBV11-2 and TRBJ2-7 gives the whole variable domain EAGVAQSPRYKIIEKRQSVAFWCNPISGHATLYWYQQILGQGPKLLIQFQNNGVVDDSQLPKDRFSAERLKGVDSTLKIQPAKLEDSAVYLCAGSSNPYYEQYFGPGTRLTVT.

This clonotype was recorded only once. This may stem from a read error, because a much larger clone lies one nucleotide away. The gene calls are TRBV27 and TRBJ2-7; TRBD2 agrees at 13 bases. This CDR3 has 14 residues. Germline V gene lookup returns CDR1 MNHEY and CDR2 SMNVEV (reference sequence). CDR3 amino acids: CASSGLAGDYEQHF. The DNA of the CDR3 is TGTGCCAGCAGCGGACTAGCGGGGGACTACGAGCAGCACTTC.

V and J are TRBV4-1 and TRBJ2-1, with 10 bases that match TRBD1. The trim removed 9 bases at V and 4 bases at J, leaving 9 bases unmatched. The CDR3 totals 15 residues. Germline CDR1 MGHRA, CDR2 YSYEKL. The CDR3 is CASGTWGQGYNEQFF. The CDR3 DNA reads as TGCGCCAGTGGGACGTGGGGACAGGGGTACAATGAGCAGTTCTTC.

This clonotype was seen a handful of times. This chain uses TRBV4-1 with TRBJ1-1; D unresolved. V was pared by 1 base and J by 10 bases, with 10 bases between. The germline V gene encodes CDR1 MGHRA and CDR2 YSYEKL. This CDR3 spans 12 amino acids. The CDR3 nucleotides read TGCGCCAGCAGCCAAGGGCTAGCAGGAGCTTTCTTT. It is translated as CASSQGLAGAFF.

The chain joins TRBV19 to TRBJ1-5, with D hard to call. CDR3 length: 15 amino acids. The V end lost 3 bases, the J end lost 2 bases, and 11 bases lay between the germline ends. Germline V lookup: CDR1 LNHDA, CDR2 SQIVND (reference sequence). The CDR3 nucleotides are TGTGCCAGTAGTATGCTGGAGGTTGGCAATCAGCCCCAGCATTTT. Translating gives CASSMLEVGNQPQHF.

About this clonotype itself: The junction does not match germline at one end; this may be a read error. The chain recombines TRBV3-1 with TRBJ1-2, with 7 nucleotides matching TRBD1. From germline, CDR1 is LGHDT and CDR2 YNNKEL (reference sequence). CDR3 size: 15 residues. CDR3 bases: TGTGCCAGCAGCCAAGTTCCGACAGGGAACTATGGCTACAACTTC. Its translation is CASSQVPTGNYGYNF.

The rearrangement links TRBV12-5 to TRBJ2-1; no clear D. The CDR3 is made up of 12 amino acids. V lost 2 bases, J lost 7 bases, and 6 bases lay in between. Germline V gene data show CDR1 as LGHNT and CDR2 as FRNRAP. The CDR3 DNA sequence: TGTGCTAGTGGTTTGTTGGGTAATGAGCAGTTCTTC. Translation: CASGLLGNEQFF.

This clonotype was detected once. A much larger clonotype is one base distant, so this may be a read error. The chain combines TRBV29-1 with TRBJ2-7; D tentatively reads TRBD1 or TRBD2 (6 bases each). This CDR3 contains 13 residues. Trimming shortened V by 4 bases and J by 9 bases, and 19 bases separated the two germline ends. Germline V gene sequence: CDR1 SQVTM, CDR2 ANQGSEA. The chain's CDR3 is CSVAEGGLDAQYF. The CDR3 nucleotides are TGCAGCGTTGCCGAAGGGGGGTTAGACGCGCAGTACTTC.

As for this clonotype: This could be a read error, since a much larger clone is one nucleotide away. The genes are TRBV5-3 and TRBJ1-5; D is perhaps TRBD1 (6 bases). TRBV5-3 is reported as an ORF; its role is uncertain. V gave up 8 bases and J gave up 0 bases, with 15 bases separating them. CDR3 length: 15 residues. Written as DNA, the CDR3 is TGTGCCAGCAGTCGGGACATCCTTAGCAATCAGCCCCAGCATTTT. This encodes CASSRDILSNQPQHF.

This clonotype was counted between two and nine times. The chain employs TRBV30 and TRBJ2-7; D is unclear. Looked up from germline, CDR1 is GTSNPN and CDR2 is SVGIG (reference sequence). Trimming removed 5 bases from V and 0 bases from J, with 8 bases in between. This CDR3 has 12 amino acids. CDR3 residues: CAWETGSYEQYF. The CDR3 bases are TGTGCCTGGGAGACTGGCTCCTACGAGCAGTACTTC. Combining the CDR3 with reference TRBV30 and TRBJ2-7 gives the whole variable domain SQTIHQWPATLVQPVGSPLSLECTVEGTSNPNLYWYRQAAGRGLQLLFYSVGIGQISSEVPQNLSASRPQDRQFILSSKKLLLSDSGFYLCAWETGSYEQYFGPGTRLTVT.

Comment on this clonotype: This may be a read error: a much more frequent sequence differs by one nucleotide. The chain has TRBV7-9 and TRBJ2-7, with unresolved D. The CDR3 is made up of 12 amino acids. Trimming cost V 0 bases and J 7 bases, with 7 bases left between them. Germline V gives CDR1 SEHNR, CDR2 FQNEAQ (reference sequence). The CDR3 DNA reads TGTGCCAGCAGCTTAGCTACGCGGGAGCAGTACTTC. It is translated as CASSLATREQYF.

This clonotype was picked up a small number of times. This chain joins TRBV4-3 and TRBJ2-7, with D perhaps matching TRBD2 (6 bases). The CDR3 loop spans 16 amino acids. Germline V lookup: CDR1 LGHNA, CDR2 YSLEER. Trimming removed 0 bases at V and 4 bases at J, with 16 bases between. The CDR3 loop reads CASSQDHGSGRYEQYF. The CDR3 nucleotides are TGCGCCAGCAGCCAAGATCACGGGAGCGGGCGATACGAGCAGTACTTC.

The gene calls are TRBV20-1 and TRBJ2-5, with 10 bases matching TRBD1. Trimming at V came to 0 bases and at J to 4 bases, leaving 11 bases not matched to a gene. This CDR3 is built from 17 residues. The germline V gene has CDR1 DFQATT and CDR2 SNEGSKA (reference sequence). CDR3 DNA: TGCAGTGCTAGAGATCACACCTGGGACAGGGGCGGAGAGACCCAGTACTTC. It translates to CSARDHTWDRGGETQYF.

In this sample, this clonotype turned up many times. The gene calls are TRBV29-1 and TRBJ2-7, with D perhaps matching TRBD1 or TRBD2 (6 bases each). Trimming cost V 0 bases and J 3 bases, with 12 bases left between them. Germline CDR1 is SQVTM and CDR2 is ANQGSEA. The CDR3 loop spans 14 amino acids. CDR3 coding DNA: TGCAGCGTTGAAGAAAAGGGGGGCGGCTACGAGCAGTACTTC. It is translated as CSVEEKGGGYEQYF.

V usage is TRBV5-8 and J usage is TRBJ2-7; D remains ambiguous. The germline gives CDR1 SGHTS, CDR2 YDEGEE. Trimming took 4 bases from V and 3 from J, leaving 20 bases between them. The CDR3 extends over 16 amino acids. CDR3 in DNA: TGTGCCAGCAGCCAGCTCGATGGGTCCGTTGACTACGAGCAGTACTTC. Translating it yields CASSQLDGSVDYEQYF.

In its sample, this clonotype was seen a few times. This chain links TRBV28 with TRBJ2-2, with D tentatively TRBD1 (6 bases). Trimming removed 6 bases at V and 8 bases at J, with 16 bases between. The germline V gene encodes CDR1 MDHEN and CDR2 SYDVKM. The CDR3 has 14 residues. Here the CDR3 reads CASRPIRGTGELFF. CDR3 bases: TGTGCCAGCAGACCTATAAGGGGGACAGGGGAGCTGTTTTTT. Combining the CDR3 with reference TRBV28 and TRBJ2-2 gives the whole variable domain DVKVTQSSRYLVKRTGEKVFLECVQDMDHENMFWYRQDPGLGLRLIYFSYDVKMKEKGDIPEGYSVSREKKERFSLILESASTNQTSMYLCASRPIRGTGELFFGEGSRLTVL.

The CDR3 is CASSSKETVQQYF. The CDR3 region has the DNA TGCGCCAGCAGCTCTAAGGAGACAGTGCAACAGTACTTC. The genes are TRBV4-3 and TRBJ2-7, with a tentative D call TRBD1 (5 bases). The V end lost 5 bases, the J end lost 10 bases, and 18 bases lay between the germline ends. Per germline, CDR1 LGHNA and CDR2 YSLEER. The CDR3 is 13 residues long.

This clonotype has just a few counts. The chain couples TRBV12-3 or TRBV12-4 to TRBJ2-7; a possible D gene is TRBD2 (6 bases). V shed 6 bases and J shed 3 bases, with 12 bases lying between them. CDR3 length: 13 residues. DNA for the CDR3: TGTGCCAGCAGGCAGGGAGGTCGCTACGAGCAGTACTTC. Its protein is CASRQGGRYEQYF.

This clonotype was seen a few times. This chain links TRBV7-6 with TRBJ1-4, with a tentative D call TRBD1 (6 bases). The length of the CDR3 is 17 residues. The germline V gene has CDR1 SGHVS and CDR2 FNYEAQ. V was clipped by 5 bases and J by 5 bases, with 21 bases between them. For the CDR3, the DNA is TGTGCCAGCAGCCGCACTATAATAAGGGACACCAATGAAAAACTGTTTTTT. Its translation is CASSRTIIRDTNEKLFF.

The chain is built from TRBV6-2 or TRBV6-3 and TRBJ1-1, with D unresolved. The V and J ends lost 7 bases and 1 base respectively, with 7 bases between them. This CDR3 spans 12 amino acids. Germline CDR1 MNHEY, CDR2 SVGEGT. The DNA of the CDR3 is TGTGCCAGCAATGTAGGGAACACTGAAGCTTTCTTT. It is translated as CASNVGNTEAFF.

This clonotype has a handful of counts. The V call is TRBV27, the J call TRBJ2-7, with 9 bases that match TRBD2. The germline V gene has CDR1 MNHEY and CDR2 SMNVEV (reference sequence). The CDR3 is made up of 15 amino acids. V shed 0 bases, J shed 4 bases, and the junction held 4 bases outside the gene matches. The CDR3 loop is CASSLSSGRYYEQYF. The CDR3 DNA follows: TGTGCCAGCAGTTTATCAAGCGGGAGGTATTACGAGCAGTACTTC.

The sample holds a few counts of this clonotype. The junction shows a germline mismatch at one end, possibly a read error. The chain combines TRBV11-2 with TRBJ2-7; weak D call: TRBD1 (6 bases). The CDR3 runs to 14 residues. Germline V CDR1 and CDR2: SGHAT, FQNNGV. CDR3: CASSLQGLGYGQYF. In DNA, the CDR3 is TGTGCCAGCAGCTTACAGGGGCTCGGCTACGGGCAGTACTTC.

This clonotype was counted only a few times. This rearrangement joins TRBV25-1 to TRBJ1-5; D ambiguous. Trimming stripped 1 base from V and 3 bases from J, with 7 bases between. The CDR3 sequence is 14 residues long. CDR1 is MGHDK and CDR2 is SYGVNS in the germline V gene. Here the CDR3 DNA reads TGTGCCAGCAGTGAATCTGGGTCCAATCAGCCCCAGCATTTT. This sequence encodes CASSESGSNQPQHF.

This clonotype was seen many times. V gene TRBV2 combines with J gene TRBJ2-3; no definite D call. The CDR3 totals 15 residues. V shed 8 bases and J shed 0 bases, with 15 bases lying between them. Germline assignment: CDR1 SNHLY and CDR2 FYNNEI. The CDR3 DNA reads as TGTGCCAGCTCCGCCGCCACAGTAAGCACAGATACGCAGTATTTT. It codes for CASSAATVSTDTQYF.